What follows are 24 T cell receptor beta chains derived from one specimen sequenced in a study of early T cells in non-severe SARS-CoV-2 infection. TCRdb itself ran the 5' RACE reads through MiXCR, one entry per CDR3 protein. This table holds 65,000 to 80,000 distinct CDR3 sequences, roughly 12% found once. Source material: whole blood. The receptors derive from an adult who was a healthcare worker with PCR-confirmed SARS-CoV-2 infection or an uninfected control (not recorded which).

This clonotype was seen many times. V is TRBV7-3 and J is TRBJ2-1, with 10 bases that match TRBD2. The CDR3 consists of 17 residues. Unmatched junction bases numbered 7, after V lost 1 base and J lost 4 bases. Germline lookup yields CDR1 SGHTA and CDR2 FQGTGA. The DNA of the CDR3 is TGTGCCAGCAGCTTAATGGCTAGCGGGGGATCGTACAATGAGCAGTTCTTC. It codes for CASSLMASGGSYNEQFF.

This sequence joins TRBV20-1 and TRBJ2-5, with TRBD1 matching over 8 bases. Trimming at V came to 0 bases and at J to 3 bases, leaving 3 bases not matched to a gene. CDR1 is DFQATT and CDR2 is SNEGSKA in the germline V gene (reference sequence). This CDR3 has 14 residues. CDR3 amino acids: CSARDETGEETQYF. As DNA, the CDR3 is TGCAGTGCTAGAGATGAGACAGGGGAAGAGACCCAGTACTTC.

This clonotype was counted between two and nine times. The chain joins TRBV11-2 to TRBJ2-3; maybe TRBD2 (5 bases). CDR1 and CDR2 from the germline V gene are SGHAT and FQNNGV. The CDR3 totals 15 residues. V was pared by 5 bases and J by 7 bases, with 19 bases between. The CDR3 region has the DNA TGTGCCAGCAGCCAATCGAATAGCGCTCCCAATACGCAGTATTTT. Translated, it gives CASSQSNSAPNTQYF. Full variable domain (rest looked up from reference TRBV11-2 and TRBJ2-3): EAGVAQSPRYKIIEKRQSVAFWCNPISGHATLYWYQQILGQGPKLLIQFQNNGVVDDSQLPKDRFSAERLKGVDSTLKIQPAKLEDSAVYLCASSQSNSAPNTQYFGPGTRLTVL.

This clonotype occurred a few times. The genes are TRBV3-1 and TRBJ2-7; 7 bases fit TRBD1. The germline V gene has CDR1 LGHDT and CDR2 YNNKEL (reference sequence). V lost 5 bases to trimming and J lost 3 bases; unmatched junction nucleotides: 7. The CDR3 loop spans 14 amino acids. The CDR3 DNA sequence: TGTGCCAGCAGCTATGGGACAGCCGTCTACGAGCAGTACTTC. Protein: CASSYGTAVYEQYF.

The chain uses TRBV29-1 and TRBJ2-1, with 8 bases matching TRBD2. Germline-derived CDR1 and CDR2 are SQVTM and ANQGSEA. CDR3 length: 11 amino acids. V lost 7 bases, J lost 8 bases, and 4 bases stayed unmatched. CDR3 sequence (DNA): TGCAGCGGCGGGGGGATGGATGAGCAGTTCTTC. This codes for CSGGGMDEQFF.

This clonotype has ten or more counts. In nucleotides, the CDR3 is TGTGCCACCAACCGGGACAGGAACACTGAAGCTTTCTTT. Its translation: CATNRDRNTEAFF. J is TRBJ1-1 and V is TRBV6-2 or TRBV6-3, with 7 nucleotides matching TRBD1. Trimming removed 10 bases from V and 1 base from J; junction bases left unmatched: 6. Germline V gene lookup returns CDR1 MNHEY and CDR2 SVGEGT. The CDR3 spans 13 residues.

This clonotype was counted only a few times. The J gene is TRBJ2-6, the V gene TRBV29-1; the match to TRBD1 covers 9 bases. The CDR3 extends over 15 amino acids. Per the germline V gene, CDR1 is SQVTM and CDR2 is ANQGSEA. V lost 5 bases to trimming and J lost 4 bases; unmatched junction nucleotides: 6. The CDR3 here is CSVRDRARGANVLTF. The CDR3 coding sequence is TGCAGCGTTCGGGACAGGGCCCGGGGGGCCAACGTCCTGACTTTC.

The chain uses TRBV7-2 and TRBJ2-3, with 14 bases identical to TRBD2. The V segment lost 5 bases and the J segment 2 bases; nucleotides outside the gene matches: 9. This CDR3 spans 18 amino acids. Germline V gives CDR1 SGHTA, CDR2 FQGNSA. CDR3 sequence (DNA): TGTGCCAGCAGCCAGGGACTAGCGGGGGTGCCTTACACAGATACGCAGTATTTT. Translated: CASSQGLAGVPYTDTQYF. The full variable domain, completed using reference TRBV7-2 and TRBJ2-3, is GAGVSQSPSNKVTEKGKDVELRCDPISGHTALYWYRQSLGQGLEFLIYFQGNSAPDKSGLPSDRFSAERTGGSVSTLTIQRTQQEDSAVYLCASSQGLAGVPYTDTQYFGPGTRLTVL.

This clonotype appeared many times. The chain recombines TRBV4-1 with TRBJ2-1; TRBD2 agrees at 10 bases. The ends lost 4 bases at V and 6 bases at J; junction bases unmatched: 12. This CDR3 contains 17 residues. From germline, CDR1 is MGHRA and CDR2 YSYEKL. The CDR3, as DNA: TGCGCCAGCAGCCCATACTTAGCGGGGGGATCAATCAATGAGCAGTTCTTC. The encoded protein is CASSPYLAGGSINEQFF.

The chain uses TRBV29-1 and TRBJ2-3; D is unresolved. The CDR3 extends over 12 amino acids. The germline V and J ends were trimmed by 7 bases and 3 bases, with 11 bases remaining between them. Germline CDR1 and CDR2: SQVTM and ANQGSEA. CDR3 protein: CSALAETDTQYF. CDR3 nucleotide sequence: TGCAGCGCACTGGCAGAAACAGATACGCAGTATTTT.

As concerns this clonotype: An end of the junction does not agree with germline; a read error may underlie this. The rearrangement links TRBV18 to TRBJ1-2; D is ambiguous. There are 15 residues in the CDR3. Germline V gene sequence: CDR1 KGHSH, CDR2 LQKENI. The CDR3 protein is CASSPNLEADYGHTF. CDR3 DNA sequence: TGTGCCAGCTCACCTAACTTAGAGGCAGACTATGGCCACACCTTC. The complete variable domain, with remaining parts taken from reference TRBV18 and TRBJ1-2, reads NAGVMQNPRHLVRRRGQEARLRCSPMKGHSHVYWYRQLPEEGLKFMVYLQKENIIDESGMPKERFSAEFPKEGPSILRIQQVVRGDSAAYFCASSPNLEADYGHTFGSGTRLTVV.

This clonotype was counted many times. V usage is TRBV7-2 and J usage is TRBJ1-5; no definite D call. Between the trimmed V and J ends, which lost 3 bases and 0 bases, there was a span of 9 bases. The CDR3 runs 15 residues. The germline V gene encodes CDR1 SGHTA and CDR2 FQGNSA. CDR3 in amino acids: CASSLGGNSNQPQHF. CDR3 nucleotide sequence: TGTGCCAGCAGCTTGGGAGGGAATAGCAATCAGCCCCAGCATTTT.

V and J are TRBV18 and TRBJ1-2; D gene unclear. The CDR3 is 13 residues long. The germline V and J ends were trimmed by 2 bases and 4 bases, with 8 bases remaining between them. Looked up from germline, CDR1 is KGHSH and CDR2 is LQKENI. The CDR3 reads CASSPMGTYGYTF. CDR3 DNA: TGTGCCAGCTCACCAATGGGCACCTATGGCTACACCTTC.

The CDR3 DNA follows: TGCGCCAGCAGCTTGGATCTGGGCTACGAGCAGTACTTC. As protein: CASSLDLGYEQYF. The V gene is TRBV5-1, the J gene TRBJ2-7; D not certain. The germline V gene encodes CDR1 SGHRS and CDR2 YFSETQ. The V end lost 0 bases, the J end lost 3 bases, and 7 bases lay between the germline ends. The CDR3 is 13 amino acids.

This clonotype was seen more than once but under ten times. The V gene is TRBV12-5, the J gene TRBJ2-7, with 7 bases aligning to TRBD1. Germline CDR1 is LGHNT and CDR2 is FRNRAP. Germline trimming cut 4 bases from V and 5 bases from J; bases unmatched to any gene: 11. The CDR3 contains 15 residues. The CDR3 DNA follows: TGTGCTAGTGGTTCGCTGACAGGGTATTTCAACGAGCAGTACTTC. It translates to CASGSLTGYFNEQYF.

This clonotype was seen many times. The J gene is TRBJ2-3, the V gene TRBV6-4; D unresolved. Germline CDR1 is MRHNA and CDR2 is SNTAGT. Trimming shortened V by 3 bases and J by 1 base, and 8 bases separated the two germline ends. The CDR3 has 14 amino acids. The CDR3 nucleotides read TGTGCCAGCAGTGAAGGTGTGGGCACAGATACGCAGTATTTT. Its protein product is CASSEGVGTDTQYF.

This sequence joins TRBV6-1 and TRBJ1-1; weak D call: TRBD1 (6 bases). CDR3 length: 15 amino acids. V was shortened by 3 bases and J by 3 bases, with 14 bases between the two germline ends. Per the germline V gene, CDR1 is MNHNS and CDR2 is SASEGT. The CDR3 is CASSDLRNRDTEAFF. The CDR3 region has the DNA TGTGCCAGCAGTGATCTTCGAAACAGGGACACTGAAGCTTTCTTT.

This clonotype was observed a few times. The rearrangement links TRBV30 to TRBJ2-1; 8 bases fit TRBD2. V dropped 2 bases and J dropped 4; count of bases not matched to a gene: 13. CDR1 and CDR2 (germline): GTSNPN, SVGIG (reference sequence). The CDR3 extends over 17 amino acids. The CDR3 spells CAWSPETAGARYNEQFF. The CDR3, as DNA: TGTGCCTGGAGTCCAGAAACAGCGGGGGCGCGATACAATGAGCAGTTCTTC.

This clonotype was seen many times. The chain uses TRBV7-6 and TRBJ2-5; 11 bases match TRBD2. This CDR3 contains 17 residues. Germline assignment: CDR1 SGHVS and CDR2 FNYEAQ. V lost 6 bases and J lost 5; bases outside the gene matches: 14. CDR3 DNA sequence: TGTGCCAGCAGAATGACTAGCGGGGCACTCCGGGGGGAGACCCAGTACTTC. Encoded protein: CASRMTSGALRGETQYF. The variable domain in full, completed from reference TRBV7-6 and TRBJ2-5, reads GAGVSQSPRYKVTKRGQDVALRCDPISGHVSLYWYRQALGQGPEFLTYFNYEAQQDKSGLPNDRFSAERPEGSISTLTIQRTEQRDSAMYRCASRMTSGALRGETQYFGPGTRLLVL.

This clonotype was observed a few times. J is TRBJ1-3 and V is TRBV20-1, with D perhaps matching TRBD1 (5 bases). V was cut by 1 base and J by 4 bases, with 8 bases left in between. CDR1 DFQATT and CDR2 SNEGSKA come from the germline V gene (reference sequence). This CDR3 has 13 amino acids. As DNA, the CDR3 is TGCAGTGCTAGAGTCGCAGGGGGAAACACCATATATTTT. It is translated as CSARVAGGNTIYF.

This CDR3 is CSASRQGPEAFF. CDR3 in DNA: TGCAGTGCTTCTCGTCAGGGGCCTGAAGCTTTCTTT. The chain links TRBV20-1 to TRBJ1-1; D possibly corresponds to TRBD1 (6 bases). The CDR3 is 12 residues long. V was pared by 5 bases and J by 6 bases, with 13 bases between. Germline CDR1 is DFQATT and CDR2 is SNEGSKA (reference sequence).

This clonotype was seen ten or more times. This chain joins TRBV20-1 and TRBJ2-5, with D unresolved. CDR1 and CDR2 (germline): DFQATT, SNEGSKA (reference sequence). The ends were cut back, 3 bases at V and 4 bases at J, with 9 bases in the middle. CDR3 length: 12 amino acids. The CDR3 DNA follows: TGCAGTGCTAGCTGGAGAAGAGAGACCCAGTACTTC. As protein: CSASWRRETQYF.

The sample holds a few counts of this clonotype. This chain connects TRBV28 to TRBJ1-1, with TRBD1 identical over 8 bases. Germline CDR1 MDHEN, CDR2 SYDVKM. V was pared by 10 bases and J by 11 bases, with 12 bases of the junction left unmatched. CDR3 length: 12 amino acids. In DNA form, the CDR3 reads TGTGCCACCCGGGTACCGACAGGGGAGGCTTTCTTT. Its translation: CATRVPTGEAFF.

This clonotype was picked up many times. The chain employs TRBV5-1 and TRBJ2-5; TRBD1 agrees at 11 bases. This CDR3 has 15 residues. The germline CDR1 and CDR2 sequences are SGHRS and YFSETQ. Trimming took 4 bases from V and 2 from J; bases not matched to a gene: 4. The CDR3 protein is CASSPRDRGQETQYF. The CDR3 nucleotides are TGCGCCAGCAGCCCCCGGGACAGGGGGCAAGAGACCCAGTACTTC.